These 3 T cell receptor beta chains came from one sample sequenced in a study of T cell responses to AZD1222 COVID-19 vaccine. The protocol was immunoSEQ multiplex PCR, while the TCRdb copy is restricted to in-frame clones and leaves out a portion. The sample carries fewer than 150,000 clones, 85% to 90% recorded once. The sequences come from peripheral blood, collected 28 days after the second AZD1222 dose. The receptor source for this set is an adult who received the AZD1222 COVID-19 vaccine.

The sample holds one count of this clone. CDR3 bases: TGTGCCAGCTCACCAATTTTCCGGGGGGCTCCTGGAAACACCATATATTTT. Amino acid sequence: CASSPIFRGAPGNTIYF. V usage is TRBV18 and J usage is TRBJ1-3; D possibly corresponds to TRBD1 (6 bases). Germline V gene data show CDR1 as KGHSH and CDR2 as LQKENI. CDR3 length: 17 amino acids. The ends were cut back, 2 bases at V and 2 bases at J, with 16 bases in the middle.

The chain couples TRBV4-3 to TRBJ1-5; D is unresolved. V lost 0 bases to trimming and J lost 5 bases, with 8 bases between them. This CDR3 comprises 14 residues. CDR1 is LGHNA and CDR2 is YSLEER in the germline V gene. The CDR3 spells CASSQDSADQPQHF. The CDR3 nucleotides are TGCGCCAGCAGCCAAGATTCCGCCGATCAGCCCCAGCATTTT.

The V and J genes are TRBV6-5 and TRBJ2-1; no clear D. Trimming shortened V by 7 bases and J by 6 bases, and 13 bases separated the two germline ends. The length of the CDR3 is 13 residues. Per the germline V gene, CDR1 is MNHEY and CDR2 is SVGAGI. The DNA for the CDR3 is TGTGCCAGCAAGCTCGGGCCGCCCAATGAGCAGTTCTTC. It encodes CASKLGPPNEQFF.